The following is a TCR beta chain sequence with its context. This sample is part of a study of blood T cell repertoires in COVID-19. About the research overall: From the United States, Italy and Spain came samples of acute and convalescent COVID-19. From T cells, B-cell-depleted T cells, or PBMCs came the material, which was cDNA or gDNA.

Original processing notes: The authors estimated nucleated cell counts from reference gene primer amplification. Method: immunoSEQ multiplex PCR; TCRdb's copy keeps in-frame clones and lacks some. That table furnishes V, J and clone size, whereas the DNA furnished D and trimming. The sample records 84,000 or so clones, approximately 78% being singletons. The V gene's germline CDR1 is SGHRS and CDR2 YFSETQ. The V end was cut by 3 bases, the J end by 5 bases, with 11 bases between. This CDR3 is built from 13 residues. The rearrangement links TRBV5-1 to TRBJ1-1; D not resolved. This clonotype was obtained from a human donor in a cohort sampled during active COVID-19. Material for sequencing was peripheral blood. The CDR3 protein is CASSSPPRTEAFF. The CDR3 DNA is TGCGCCAGCAGCTCGCCACCCCGGACTGAAGCTTTCTTT.